These 29 T cell receptor beta chains came from one sample sequenced in a study of neurological immune-mediated disorders. In TCRdb, the 5' RACE reads were re-called with MiXCR into one record per CDR3 protein. Among more than 75,000 distinct CDR3 sequences, around 3.6% were seen once, and the ten largest hold less than 3%. Sequenced input: PBMCs. These receptors were taken from a woman in her fifties or sixties with multiple sclerosis.

In this sample, this clonotype turned up many times. This rearrangement joins TRBV7-6 to TRBJ1-2, with a tentative D call TRBD1 (5 bases). The CDR3 spans 15 residues. V shed 5 bases and J shed 8 bases, with 21 bases lying between them. Germline CDR1 SGHVS, CDR2 FNYEAQ. This CDR3 reads CASSPSTTGSGGYTF. In DNA, the CDR3 is TGTGCCAGCAGCCCCAGTACCACAGGATCGGGCGGCTACACCTTC.

This clonotype occurred many times. The chain has TRBV7-3 and TRBJ2-3, with no clear D. This CDR3 region has 15 residues. Trimming removed 2 bases at V and 4 bases at J, with 13 bases between. CDR1 and CDR2 from the germline V gene are SGHTA and FQGTGA. The CDR3 bases are TGTGCCAGCAGCTTAGGAGCGATTGGATCAGATACGCAGTATTTT. Protein: CASSLGAIGSDTQYF.

For this clonotype: This may be a read error, as it is one base from a much larger clone. V usage is TRBV7-2 and J usage is TRBJ1-6; D possibly corresponds to TRBD1 (5 bases). From germline, CDR1 is SGHTA and CDR2 FQGNSA. This CDR3 comprises 16 residues. The CDR3 reads CASSLVTGTWGSHLHF. CDR3 nucleotide sequence: TGTGCCAGCAGCTTAGTAACCGGGACTTGGGGGTCACACCTCCACTTT.

This clonotype was picked up many times. V is TRBV5-6 and J is TRBJ2-6; D remains ambiguous. The CDR3 contains 15 residues. The germline CDR1 and CDR2 sequences are SGHDT and YYEEEE. V was trimmed by 0 bases and J by 1 base, leaving 5 bases between them. The CDR3 DNA follows: TGTGCCAGCAGCTTGGCACTTTCTGGGGCCAACGTCCTGACTTTC. Amino acids: CASSLALSGANVLTF.

The chain employs TRBV10-2 and TRBJ1-6; D is unclear. With 4 bases removed from V and 19 bases from J, the gap between germline ends came to 23 bases. This CDR3 spans 14 amino acids. Germline V gene data show CDR1 as WSHSY and CDR2 as SAAADI. CDR3 region: CASSVGQSNSHLHF. CDR3 sequence (DNA): TGCGCCAGCAGTGTTGGGCAGAGTAATTCACACCTACACTTT.

This clonotype was observed at least ten times. The chain is built from TRBV6-5 and TRBJ1-1, with D unresolved. The CDR3 extends over 13 amino acids. Trimming took 5 bases from V and 1 from J, leaving 8 bases between them. Looked up from germline, CDR1 is MNHEY and CDR2 is SVGAGI. The CDR3: CASSPTENTEAFF. CDR3 bases: TGTGCCAGCAGTCCCACAGAGAACACTGAAGCTTTCTTT.

This clonotype was counted ten times or more. The rearrangement links TRBV12-3 or TRBV12-4 to TRBJ1-2; a weak D match, TRBD1 (5 bases). Trimming removed 5 bases at V and 5 bases at J, with 12 bases between. The CDR3 covers 13 residues. The CDR3 DNA reads as TGTGCCAGCAGTCCGACAGCTACGTATGGCTACACCTTC. Translating it yields CASSPTATYGYTF.

In its sample, this clonotype was seen many times. The V gene is TRBV27, the J gene TRBJ2-5, with a weak D call TRBD2 (6 bases). CDR3 size: 13 residues. V was shortened by 0 bases and J by 6 bases, with 8 bases between the two germline ends. Germline V gene sequence: CDR1 MNHEY, CDR2 SMNVEV (reference sequence). CDR3 sequence reads: CASSLSRGKTQYF. CDR3 in DNA: TGTGCCAGCAGTTTATCGCGCGGGAAGACCCAGTACTTC.

This clonotype was detected many times. The chain is built from TRBV5-6 and TRBJ2-5; 8 bases are a match to TRBD2. This CDR3 is 16 amino acids long. V gave up 0 bases and J gave up 2 bases; unmatched junction bases: 6. Germline lookup yields CDR1 SGHDT and CDR2 YYEEEE. The CDR3 DNA follows: TGTGCCAGCAGCTTGGCAGGGCGGGGGGCGCAAGAGACCCAGTACTTC. Protein sequence: CASSLAGRGAQETQYF.

This clonotype was seen at least ten times. The chain has TRBV4-1 and TRBJ1-6, with a possible D match to TRBD1 (6 bases). Germline V lookup: CDR1 MGHRA, CDR2 YSYEKL. V was pared by 0 bases and J by 9 bases, with 15 bases between. This CDR3 has 16 amino acids. The CDR3 DNA follows: TGCGCCAGCAGCCAAGATTCTTTGGGGGGCCTTTCACCCCTCCACTTT. Translated, it gives CASSQDSLGGLSPLHF.

This clonotype was counted ten times or more. The gene calls are TRBV2 and TRBJ1-1; D remains unclear. Germline V gene lookup returns CDR1 SNHLY and CDR2 FYNNEI. Between the trimmed V and J ends, which lost 8 bases and 2 bases, there was a span of 9 bases. The CDR3 has 12 residues. The CDR3 DNA sequence: TGTGCCAGCGCTAGGTTCAACACTGAAGCTTTCTTT. Its translation is CASARFNTEAFF.

This clonotype was counted many times. The rearrangement joins TRBV6-2 or TRBV6-3 to TRBJ2-2, with TRBD1 as a possible D gene (5 bases). Deletions cut 6 bases from V and 0 bases from J, with 8 bases between. This CDR3 has 14 amino acids. CDR1 and CDR2 (germline): MNHEY, SVGEGT. Here the CDR3 DNA reads TGTGCCAGCAGCGACAGACCGAACACCGGGGAGCTGTTTTTT. Protein: CASSDRPNTGELFF.

This clonotype was observed at least ten times. The rearrangement links TRBV10-3 to TRBJ2-1; 12 bases map to TRBD2. Trimming cost V 10 bases and J 4 bases; bases outside gene matches: 8. In germline, CDR1 is ENHRY, CDR2 SYGVKD. CDR3 length: 15 residues. The CDR3 spells CATSPGTSGYNEQFF. The CDR3 DNA sequence: TGTGCCACCTCCCCCGGGACTAGCGGGTACAATGAGCAGTTCTTC.

This clonotype was counted at least ten times. J is TRBJ1-5 and V is TRBV20-1, with unresolved D. Germline loops: CDR1 DFQATT, CDR2 SNEGSKA (reference sequence). This CDR3 has 14 amino acids. V lost 1 base, J lost 4 bases, and 11 bases lay in between. In nucleotides, the CDR3 is TGCAGTGCTAGAGCTCGGTGGGGTAATCAGCCCCAGCATTTT. This translates into CSARARWGNQPQHF.

This clonotype was observed many times. V and J are TRBV5-1 and TRBJ2-2; possibly TRBD2 for D (6 bases). CDR1 and CDR2 (germline): SGHRS, YFSETQ. The V end lost 4 bases, the J end lost 4 bases, and 17 bases lay between the germline ends. The CDR3 extends over 16 amino acids. CDR3 nucleotides: TGCGCCAGCAGCCCCCGGGAGCGACGTAGCACCGGGGAGCTGTTTTTT. This encodes CASSPRERRSTGELFF.

This clonotype occurred many times. V and J are TRBV5-1 and TRBJ2-7; 16 positions match TRBD2. The germline CDR1 and CDR2 sequences are SGHRS and YFSETQ. The V segment lost 1 base and the J segment 4 bases; nucleotides outside the gene matches: 8. The CDR3 loop spans 18 amino acids. The CDR3: CASSLLTGTSGGGYEQYF. CDR3 DNA sequence: TGCGCCAGCAGCTTGCTTACCGGGACTAGCGGGGGGGGATACGAGCAGTACTTC.

The sample holds many counts of this clonotype. The genes are TRBV7-9 and TRBJ1-5, with D uncertain. There are 13 residues in the CDR3. With 5 bases removed from V and 6 bases from J, the gap between germline ends came to 11 bases. Germline CDR1 SEHNR, CDR2 FQNEAQ (reference sequence). The DNA for the CDR3 is TGTGCCAGCAGCCTTCCCGGAGGTCAGCCCCAGCATTTT. Protein sequence: CASSLPGGQPQHF. Together with reference TRBV7-9 and TRBJ1-5, the CDR3 gives the full variable domain: DTGVSQNPRHKITKRGQNVTFRCDPISEHNRLYWYRQTLGQGPEFLTYFQNEAQLEKSRLLSDRFSAERPKGSFSTLEIQRTEQGDSAMYLCASSLPGGQPQHFGDGTRLSIL.

This clonotype was seen at least ten times. V gene TRBV20-1 combines with J gene TRBJ1-5; D is uncertain. Germline V gene sequence: CDR1 DFQATT, CDR2 SNEGSKA (reference sequence). V lost 0 bases and J lost 7, with 16 bases in between. The CDR3 loop spans 15 amino acids. The DNA of the CDR3 is TGCAGTGCTAGAGATCAGAGTATCCTAGGGCAGCCCCAGCATTTT. Its protein product is CSARDQSILGQPQHF.

This clonotype was detected many times. The rearrangement uses TRBV20-1 and TRBJ1-2; D call uncertain. CDR3 length: 12 amino acids. With 6 bases removed from V and 7 bases from J, the gap between germline ends came to 15 bases. Germline lookup yields CDR1 DFQATT and CDR2 SNEGSKA (reference sequence). CDR3 in amino acids: CSAWVGSIGYTF. The CDR3 DNA reads as TGCAGTGCATGGGTTGGGTCTATTGGCTACACCTTC.

At least ten counts were recorded for this clonotype. The V and J genes are TRBV25-1 and TRBJ2-1; no clear D gene. The CDR3 has 16 residues. Germline CDR1 reads MGHDK; CDR2 reads SYGVNS. V was pared by 7 bases and J by 5 bases, with 21 bases between. In DNA, the CDR3 is TGTGCCAGCAAGGCCCGCGGAGCGACAAGAGACAATGAGCAGTTCTTC. It is translated as CASKARGATRDNEQFF.

The table lists this clonotype with many counts. The chain joins TRBV10-2 to TRBJ2-1, with TRBD2 identical over 9 bases. The CDR3 is 15 residues long. Trimming at V came to 4 bases and at J to 7 bases, leaving 8 bases not matched to a gene. CDR1 and CDR2 (germline): WSHSY, SAAADI. For the CDR3, the DNA is TGCGCCAGCAGTGTCGTAGCGGGGGTGTTTAATGAGCAGTTCTTC. Residues: CASSVVAGVFNEQFF.

In its sample, this clonotype was seen many times. The rearrangement joins TRBV15 to TRBJ2-3; D call uncertain. Trimming pared 1 base from V and 2 bases from J, leaving 7 bases between. The CDR3 is 14 residues long. The V gene's germline CDR1 is LNHNV and CDR2 YYDKDF (reference sequence). The CDR3 DNA is TGTGCCACCAGCAGAGGCGGAACCACAGATACGCAGTATTTT. This codes for CATSRGGTTDTQYF. Full variable domain (missing parts from reference TRBV15 and TRBJ2-3): DAMVIQNPRYQVTQFGKPVTLSCSQTLNHNVMYWYQQKSSQAPKLLFHYYDKDFNNEADTPDNFQSRRPNTSFCFLDIRSPGLGDTAMYLCATSRGGTTDTQYFGPGTRLTVL.

This clonotype was seen at least ten times. This chain links TRBV7-9 with TRBJ2-1; D is unclear. Germline values: CDR1 SEHNR, CDR2 FQNEAQ (reference sequence). This CDR3 has 10 residues. V was shortened by 1 base and J by 12 bases, with 4 bases between the two germline ends. The CDR3 spells CASSLGGQFF. CDR3 DNA: TGTGCCAGCAGCTTAGGGGGGCAGTTCTTC.

This clonotype occurred many times. The chain couples TRBV7-2 to TRBJ2-5; D is uncertain. The CDR3 spans 13 residues. V lost 2 bases and J lost 5, with 9 bases in between. Germline V gene data show CDR1 as SGHTA and CDR2 as FQGNSA. CDR3 DNA sequence: TGTGCCAGCAGCTTATCAGGTTACGAGACCCAGTACTTC. This codes for CASSLSGYETQYF.

The table lists this clonotype with many counts. The CDR3 spells CASSFERGHTDTQYF. In nucleotides, the CDR3 is TGTGCCAGCAGCTTCGAGCGGGGGCACACAGATACGCAGTATTTT. The genes are TRBV7-6 and TRBJ2-3; 8 nucleotides agree with TRBD2. J gave up 2 bases and V 3 bases, and 4 bases lay outside the gene matches. Looked up from germline, CDR1 is SGHVS and CDR2 is FNYEAQ. The CDR3 sequence is 15 residues long.

Many counts were recorded for this clonotype. The rearrangement links TRBV20-1 to TRBJ2-7; 10 bases align to TRBD2. With V trimmed by 3 bases and J by 1 base, 3 bases remained unmatched. Germline CDR1 is DFQATT and CDR2 is SNEGSKA (reference sequence). The CDR3 sequence is 14 residues long. The CDR3 sequence is CSASLGLASYEQYF. The CDR3 DNA follows: TGCAGTGCTAGCCTGGGACTAGCGTCCTACGAGCAGTACTTC.

This clonotype was seen many times. The chain employs TRBV19 and TRBJ1-1; TRBD1 is a possible D gene (6 bases). This CDR3 has 13 residues. The V end lost 4 bases, the J end lost 6 bases, and 12 bases lay between the germline ends. Germline loops: CDR1 LNHDA, CDR2 SQIVND (reference sequence). The CDR3 reads CASSKEGGPEAFF. The CDR3 nucleotides are TGTGCCAGTAGTAAAGAGGGGGGACCTGAAGCTTTCTTT.

This clonotype was observed at least ten times. This chain uses TRBV9 with TRBJ1-2; no definite D call. Trimming pared 0 bases from V and 5 bases from J, leaving 8 bases between. The CDR3 is 13 amino acids. Germline assignment: CDR1 SGDLS and CDR2 YYNGEE. The CDR3 DNA is TGTGCCAGCAGCGTAGTGGCAGATTATGGCTACACCTTC. This sequence encodes CASSVVADYGYTF.

The sample holds many counts of this clonotype. The chain employs TRBV5-1 and TRBJ2-2; D is perhaps TRBD1 (6 bases). CDR1 is SGHRS, CDR2 YFSETQ, per germline. The CDR3 runs 14 residues. The germline V and J ends were trimmed by 5 bases and 0 bases, with 8 bases remaining between them. CDR3 sequence (DNA): TGCGCCAGCAGGGACAGACCGAACACCGGGGAGCTGTTTTTT. Protein sequence: CASRDRPNTGELFF.